Reported below is one TCR beta chain. What it recognizes is unknown. The data were taken from a study of T cell responses to AZD1222 COVID-19 vaccine. Study-wide findings and caveats: Females outnumbered males among donors, who were mostly white British; clonal diversity was possibly underestimated. Among spike-specific TCRs, nearly half reportedly target unmutated variant regions.

Method: immunoSEQ multiplex PCR; TCRdb's copy keeps in-frame clones and lacks some. This table has just under 80,000 clones, 80% to 95% appearing once. Germline CDR1 KGHDR, CDR2 SFDVKD. V was clipped by 4 bases and J by 7 bases; unmatched bases: 3. The CDR3 totals 13 residues. Pooled samples include second doses given at about 4 or 12 weeks. The chain combines TRBV24-1 with TRBJ1-5; 7 nucleotides match TRBD1. Source: peripheral blood, taken 28 days after the second AZD1222 dose. This TCR derives from an adult who received the AZD1222 COVID-19 vaccine. CDR3 in DNA: TGTGCCACCAGTGAGTCAGGGGGGCAGCCCCAGCATTTT. Translating it yields CATSESGGQPQHF.